The clone carrying this T cell receptor beta chain was detected only once. Antigen: not known. This table comes from immunoSEQ multiplex PCR, and its TCRdb copy is limited to in-frame clones, with some not included. The data show around 76,000 clones, 85% seen once. The data are from a study of OX40 agonist ivuxolimab in advanced cancers. About the research overall: Age averaged around 60 years (range roughly 20 to 90), and approximately 80% were male. One hepatocellular carcinoma and two cutaneous melanoma patients partially responded. Findings and limits, study-wide: Among patients with partial responses at 0.1-3.0 mg/kg, clonal expansion was among the lowest. At 0.1 to 3.0 mg/kg, CD4+ and CD8+ blood T cells expanded clonally by week 6.

Germline V gives CDR1 SEHNR, CDR2 FQNEAQ (reference sequence). Germline trimming cut 3 bases from V and 8 bases from J; bases unmatched to any gene: 15. This CDR3 comprises 17 residues. The TCR sequence derives from an adult with an advanced solid tumor such as melanoma, head and neck, liver or kidney cancer. Sequencing used CD4+ or CD8+ T cells sorted from blood, obtained in a trial of the OX40 agonist ivuxolimab. J is TRBJ1-4 and V is TRBV7-9, with 7 bases fitting TRBD1. The CDR3 reads CASSLLAGGSNSEKLFF. The CDR3 DNA sequence: TGTGCCAGCAGCTTGCTGGCAGGGGGGTCAAACTCCGAAAAACTGTTTTTT.